This T cell receptor (beta chain) comes out of a study of cytomegalovirus exposure and HLA in healthy donors. The overall study: Earlier findings included nearly 120 million unique TCR beta sequences obtained from 170 million or so T cells.

Study-level results: On later analysis, the bulk of CMV-associated TCR beta chains appeared to be HLA-restricted. Most TCR sequences were uncommon, yet certain public TCRs appeared in many donors.

The CDR3 has 17 amino acids. V was shortened by 0 bases and J by 0 bases, with 11 bases between the two germline ends. This clone was counted a single time. What it recognizes is unknown. The PCR had 60 Vbeta and 13 Jbeta primers. The protocol was immunoSEQ multiplex PCR, while the TCRdb copy is restricted to in-frame clones and leaves out a portion. The sample carries about 170,000 clones, around 84% recorded once. The chain couples TRBV23-1 to TRBJ2-2; D is unresolved. TRBV23-1 counts as an open reading frame of uncertain function. The specimen sequenced was PBMCs. The sequence was obtained from a man younger than 40 in good health and CMV-seropositive. CDR3 region: CASSQSKAATNTGELFF. In DNA, the CDR3 is TGCGCCAGCAGTCAATCGAAGGCGGCCACGAACACCGGGGAGCTGTTTTTT.